Described below is a single T cell receptor (beta chain) sequence and its context. Both TCR beta VDJ combination and CDR3 sequence profiling were carried out. Genomic DNA was the template for this profiling. TCRdb passed the reads through MiXCR, listing each CDR3 protein once. The sample shows 160,000 or so distinct CDR3 sequences, over 70% of them seen only once. This sample is part of a study of CD8+CD57+ T cells in acquired aplastic anemia. All patients picked for sequencing had shown, by flow cytometry, an expansion of CD8+CD57+ cells. This receptor was taken from a human donor with aplastic anemia. Sequenced material: sorted CD4+, CD8+, or CD8+CD57+ T cells (not recorded which) from PBMCs.

This CDR3 is CAISESSEGTDTQYF. The CDR3 region has the DNA TGTGCCATCAGTGAGTCCAGCGAAGGCACAGATACGCAGTATTTT. This sequence joins TRBV10-3 and TRBJ2-3; D is unresolved. This CDR3 region has 15 residues. Trimming stripped 0 bases from V and 1 base from J, with 8 bases between. Germline V gene lookup returns CDR1 ENHRY and CDR2 SYGVKD.